The rows below give T cell receptor beta chains drawn from one sample of a study of cytomegalovirus exposure and HLA in healthy donors. Here immunoSEQ multiplex PCR was the method, and the copy in TCRdb shows in-frame clones only, minus some. The sample consists of 100,000 to 130,000 clones, more than 70% of them appearing once. Sequencing was done on a sample of PBMCs. These receptors all come from a young man in good health and CMV-seronegative. Both conserved end residues are part of each CDR3. A D gene is named only where the DNA matches it firmly. Part of the rows lack a size; the others show once, few, many or a class for expanded clones.

D: TRBD1; size: few; V: TRBV28; J: TRBJ2-3; DNA: TGTGCCAGCAGTTCCGACAGGGCCACAGATACGCAGTATTTT; CDR3: CASSSDRATDTQYF
D: NA; size: NA; V: TRBV28; J: TRBJ2-5; DNA: TGTGCCTCGGGAGGGGGCGCGGAGTCCCAAGAGACCCAGTACTTC; CDR3: CASGGGAESQETQYF
D: TRBD1; size: NA; V: TRBV6-1; J: TRBJ1-1; DNA: TGTGCCAGCAGTGAAGAGACCGGGACAGATAAGGGGGTCACTGAAGCTTTCTTT; CDR3: CASSEETGTDKGVTEAFF
D: NA; size: NA; V: TRBV5-1; J: TRBJ2-5; DNA: TGCGCCAGCAGCTTACAGGCTCGCGCTGAGGAGACCCAGTACTTC; CDR3: CASSLQARAEETQYF
D: NA; size: NA; V: TRBV5-1; J: TRBJ2-7; DNA: TGCGCCAGCAGCTTGGGTAGGGAGCCCTACGAGCAGTACTTC; CDR3: CASSLGREPYEQYF
D: TRBD1; size: NA; V: TRBV7-3; J: TRBJ2-3; DNA: TGTGCCAGCAGCTTGGGACAGGTCACAGATACGCAGTATTTT; CDR3: CASSLGQVTDTQYF
D: NA; size: NA; V: TRBV6-6; J: TRBJ2-2; DNA: TGTGCCAGCAGACCTCGGGGGAACACCGGGGAGCTGTTTTTT; CDR3: CASRPRGNTGELFF
D: NA; size: NA; V: TRBV9; J: TRBJ2-3; DNA: TGTGCCAGCAGCCTAAGCGGACGGAAGATTGGCACAGATACGCAGTATTTT; CDR3: CASSLSGRKIGTDTQYF
D: TRBD1; size: NA; V: TRBV2; J: TRBJ1-2; DNA: TGTGCCAGCAGTGAAGGGGACAGGGGAAATGGCTACACCTTC; CDR3: CASSEGDRGNGYTF
D: NA; size: NA; V: TRBV6-1; J: TRBJ2-7; DNA: TGTGCCAGCAGTGCCAGGGCGTCCTACGAGCAGTACTTC; CDR3: CASSARASYEQYF
D: TRBD1; size: NA; V: TRBV7-6; J: TRBJ2-7; DNA: TGTGCCAGCAGCTTAGGGGAAGGGGGCGACGAGCAGTACTTC; CDR3: CASSLGEGGDEQYF
D: TRBD2; size: few; V: TRBV23-1; J: TRBJ2-1; DNA: TGCGCCAGCAGTCAATCATTTGAAGAGACTAGCCGTAATGAGCAGTTCTTC; CDR3: CASSQSFEETSRNEQFF
D: NA; size: NA; V: TRBV28; J: TRBJ1-4; DNA: TGTGCCAGCAGCTTCAGATCGAATAATGAAAAACTGTTTTTT; CDR3: CASSFRSNNEKLFF
D: TRBD2; size: NA; V: TRBV2; J: TRBJ2-3; DNA: TGTGCCAGCGTCGTAGCGGGGGTTAGCACAGATACGCAGTATTTT; CDR3: CASVVAGVSTDTQYF
D: TRBD1; size: NA; V: TRBV7-9; J: TRBJ2-1; DNA: TGTGCCAGCAGAGCCCGGGACAGGGGTAGTAATGAGCAGTTCTTC; CDR3: CASRARDRGSNEQFF
D: TRBD2; size: NA; V: TRBV27; J: TRBJ2-1; DNA: TGTGCCAGCAGCTCCGACGGGAGGGCCAATGAGCAGTTCTTC; CDR3: CASSSDGRANEQFF
D: TRBD1; size: few; V: TRBV6-6; J: TRBJ2-7; DNA: TGTGCCAGCAGTTGGTCGGGACAGGGCAACTACGAGCAGTACTTC; CDR3: CASSWSGQGNYEQYF
D: NA; size: once; V: TRBV5-6; J: TRBJ1-4; DNA: TGTGCCAGCAGCTCTCCGCGGGGGTATGAAAAACTGTTTTTT; CDR3: CASSSPRGYEKLFF
D: TRBD1; size: once; V: TRBV28; J: TRBJ1-2; DNA: TGTGCCAGCAGTTTTTTTCGAGGACAGGGGGATCCCTCGGATGGCTACACCTTC; CDR3: CASSFFRGQGDPSDGYTF
D: NA; size: NA; V: TRBV23-1; J: TRBJ2-1; DNA: TGCGCCAGCACGATGACGAGAGTAGAGAGATATAGGAGGGCAGGGACTGAGCAGTTCTTC; CDR3: CASTMTRVERYRRAGTEQFF
D: TRBD2; size: NA; V: TRBV9; J: TRBJ2-5; DNA: TGTGCCAGCAGTTCGGGGCTACTAGCGGGGGGCGGGTACCAAGAGACCCAGTACTTC; CDR3: CASSSGLLAGGGYQETQYF
D: TRBD2; size: once; V: TRBV6-6; J: TRBJ2-1; DNA: TGTGCCAGCAGTCCGCGGGGGTCCTACAATGAGCAGTTCTTC; CDR3: CASSPRGSYNEQFF
D: NA; size: NA; V: TRBV2; J: TRBJ2-2; DNA: TGTGCCAGCAGGTCCGGGACGAACACCGGGGAGCTGTTTTTT; CDR3: CASRSGTNTGELFF
D: NA; size: few; V: TRBV19; J: TRBJ2-2; DNA: TGTGCCAGTAGTGGTGGGGCCCTGGGCACCGGGGAGCTGTTTTTT; CDR3: CASSGGALGTGELFF
D: NA; size: many; V: TRBV6-6; J: TRBJ2-5; DNA: TGTGCCAGCAGTTCCCCAGGGGGGCAAGAGACCCAGTACTTC; CDR3: CASSSPGGQETQYF
D: NA; size: NA; V: TRBV19; J: TRBJ2-1; DNA: TGTGCCAGTAGTATTGGGGGGAACTACAATGAGCAGTTCTTC; CDR3: CASSIGGNYNEQFF
D: TRBD1; size: NA; V: TRBV30; J: TRBJ1-1; DNA: TGTGCCTGGAGTCGACAGGGAATCTCTGAAGCTTTCTTT; CDR3: CAWSRQGISEAFF
D: TRBD1; size: NA; V: TRBV27; J: TRBJ1-1; DNA: TGTGCCAGCGCGGGACAGGGGATGAGTAGGGCTGAAGCTTTCTTT; CDR3: CASAGQGMSRAEAFF
D: TRBD1; size: few; V: TRBV2; J: TRBJ1-5; DNA: TGTGCCAGCAGTGACAGGGGGCAGGCTCAGCCCCAGCATTTT; CDR3: CASSDRGQAQPQHF
D: TRBD1; size: NA; V: TRBV29-1; J: TRBJ2-7; DNA: TGCAGCGCCTCCTCCGGGACAGGCCGCTACGAGGAGCAGTACTTC; CDR3: CSASSGTGRYEEQYF
D: NA; size: few; V: TRBV11-2; J: TRBJ2-1; DNA: TGTGCCAGCAGCTTAGACAGAAACAATGAGCAGTTCTTC; CDR3: CASSLDRNNEQFF
D: TRBD1; size: NA; V: TRBV4-1; J: TRBJ1-5; DNA: TGCGCCAGCAGCCAAGATAGACGGGCAGGGGGAGGTGTGCCCCAGCATTTT; CDR3: CASSQDRRAGGGVPQHF
D: TRBD1; size: few; V: TRBV19; J: TRBJ1-5; DNA: TGTGCCAGTAGTACCCCCCCGACAGGGCAGCCCCAGCATTTT; CDR3: CASSTPPTGQPQHF
D: NA; size: NA; V: TRBV6-5; J: TRBJ2-7; DNA: TGTGCCAGCAGTACCGGAGCTTACGAGCAGTACTTC; CDR3: CASSTGAYEQYF
D: NA; size: NA; V: TRBV6-4; J: TRBJ2-7; DNA: TGTGCCAAGAGGTCCAGGGCCTCCTACGAGCAGTACTTC; CDR3: CAKRSRASYEQYF
D: NA; size: NA; V: TRBV6-1; J: TRBJ2-1; DNA: TGTGCCAGCAGTGAAGGGTCCGGGTACAATGAGCAGTTCTTC; CDR3: CASSEGSGYNEQFF
D: NA; size: NA; V: TRBV7-3; J: TRBJ2-3; DNA: TGTGCCAGCAGCTTAAGTCTGACTTACCCCACAGATACGCAGTATTTT; CDR3: CASSLSLTYPTDTQYF
D: TRBD2; size: few; V: TRBV7-2; J: TRBJ2-3; DNA: TGTGCCAGCAGCCCCGGGACTAGCGGGAGTATCCGGACAGATACGCAGTATTTT; CDR3: CASSPGTSGSIRTDTQYF
D: NA; size: few; V: TRBV5-6; J: TRBJ2-7; DNA: TGTGCCAGCAGCAGGAGGACTGGCGAGCAGTACTTC; CDR3: CASSRRTGEQYF
D: TRBD2; size: NA; V: TRBV5-6; J: TRBJ2-7; DNA: TGTGCCAGCAGCTTGTTTACAGCGGGGGCATACGAGCAGTACTTC; CDR3: CASSLFTAGAYEQYF
D: NA; size: NA; V: TRBV30; J: TRBJ2-1; DNA: TGTGCCTGGAGTGTGACGGGGAGGACAATGCAGTTCTTC; CDR3: CAWSVTGRTMQFF
D: TRBD2; size: NA; V: TRBV27; J: TRBJ2-1; DNA: TGTGCCAGCAGTGAATCGGGACTAGCGGGGGCCCTCTCCTACAATGAGCAGTTCTTC; CDR3: CASSESGLAGALSYNEQFF
D: NA; size: NA; V: TRBV4-1; J: TRBJ2-7; DNA: TGCGCCAGCAGCCAAGATAGTAGTCCCTCTTGGGAGCAGTACTTC; CDR3: CASSQDSSPSWEQYF
D: NA; size: NA; V: TRBV2; J: TRBJ1-1; DNA: TGTGCCAGCAGCCAAGACAGTAACACTGAAGCTTTCTTT; CDR3: CASSQDSNTEAFF
D: NA; size: NA; V: TRBV9; J: TRBJ1-3; DNA: TGTGCCAGCAGCGTAGAAGCTTGGGGGGACGTCTCTGGAAACACCATATATTTT; CDR3: CASSVEAWGDVSGNTIYF
D: TRBD1; size: once; V: TRBV28; J: TRBJ2-5; DNA: TGTGCCAGCAGTTTACCAGACAGGGGGCTAGAGACCCAGTACTTC; CDR3: CASSLPDRGLETQYF
D: NA; size: NA; V: TRBV4-1; J: TRBJ2-7; DNA: TGCGCCAGCAGCCAAGGAGGGATGGAGCAGTACTTC; CDR3: CASSQGGMEQYF
D: NA; size: NA; V: TRBV28; J: TRBJ1-2; DNA: TGTGCCAGCAGTCCTGGGGGGGAAGGACTTAGTGGCTACACCTTC; CDR3: CASSPGGEGLSGYTF
D: TRBD1; size: NA; V: TRBV27; J: TRBJ1-5; DNA: TGTGCCAGCACCGCAGGGGGCAGGGGATATCAGCCCCAGCATTTT; CDR3: CASTAGGRGYQPQHF
D: NA; size: NA; V: TRBV7-9; J: TRBJ2-7; DNA: TGTGCCAGCAGCTTAGGGTGGGGGGATCGCAACGAGCAGTACTTC; CDR3: CASSLGWGDRNEQYF
D: NA; size: few; V: TRBV19; J: TRBJ2-2; DNA: TGTGCCAGTAGTATAGTTGAGTCCGGGGAGCTGTTTTTT; CDR3: CASSIVESGELFF
D: TRBD1; size: few; V: TRBV28; J: TRBJ2-1; DNA: TGTGCCAGCAGAGGGACAGGGGGCGCGTACAATGAGCAGTTCTTC; CDR3: CASRGTGGAYNEQFF
D: NA; size: NA; V: TRBV19; J: TRBJ1-1; DNA: TGTGCCTCCAAGGCAACAGGGAACCGTAACACTGAAGCTTTCTTT; CDR3: CASKATGNRNTEAFF